The 18 T cell receptor beta chains presented below share a single source sample, sequenced in a study of somatic mutations in cytotoxic T cells in rheumatoid arthritis. Assay used: immunoSEQ multiplex PCR; TCRdb lists only in-frame clones, some missing. The table shows fewer than 14,000 clones, with about 69% occurring only once. Material: CD8+ T cells sorted from blood. The source of these receptors is an adult with rheumatoid arthritis.

This clone was seen once. CDR3 amino acids: CASTSPGAGTDTQYF. The CDR3 coding sequence is TGTGCCAGCACCAGCCCGGGGGCTGGGACAGATACGCAGTATTTT. V and J are TRBV28 and TRBJ2-3; possibly TRBD1 or TRBD2 for D (6 bases each). Germline CDR1 and CDR2: MDHEN and SYDVKM. Trimming removed 7 bases at V and 3 bases at J, with 17 bases between. The CDR3 has 15 amino acids.

In this sample, this clone turned up once. The chain couples TRBV9 to TRBJ2-3; 11 bases agree with TRBD2. Germline V gives CDR1 SGDLS, CDR2 YYNGEE. The J segment lost 4 bases and the V segment lost 3 bases, leaving 10 bases of the junction unmatched. This CDR3 has 17 amino acids. The CDR3 here is CASSARPLAGDSDTQYF. CDR3 DNA sequence: TGTGCCAGCAGCGCCCGACCACTAGCGGGGGATTCAGATACGCAGTATTTT.

The chain couples TRBV28 to TRBJ1-1; D gene ambiguous. The CDR3 consists of 14 residues. Germline CDR1 reads MDHEN; CDR2 reads SYDVKM. V lost 2 bases to trimming and J lost 4 bases, with 11 bases between them. CDR3 residues: CASSLEGSGTEAFF. The DNA of the CDR3 is TGTGCCAGCAGTTTAGAAGGCTCGGGCACTGAAGCTTTCTTT.

The rearrangement links TRBV2 to TRBJ2-1; the D gene is possibly TRBD2 (5 bases). V was trimmed by 4 bases and J by 0 bases, leaving 16 bases between them. The germline V gene has CDR1 SNHLY and CDR2 FYNNEI. This CDR3 is built from 17 residues. DNA of the CDR3: TGTGCCAGCAGTGGACTATCACAGACCAGCTCCTACAATGAGCAGTTCTTC. Protein sequence: CASSGLSQTSSYNEQFF.

This clone showed up just once. V is TRBV7-9 and J is TRBJ1-1; a possible D gene is TRBD1 (5 bases). V was trimmed by 1 base and J by 6 bases, leaving 9 bases between them. Germline CDR1 is SEHNR and CDR2 is FQNEAQ (reference sequence). This CDR3 is 13 amino acids long. CDR3 region: CASSLELGPEAFF. The CDR3 DNA sequence: TGTGCCAGCAGCTTAGAGTTGGGGCCTGAAGCTTTCTTT.

This chain links TRBV23-1 with TRBJ2-7; D gene unclear. TRBV23-1 is recorded as an ORF, its role being uncertain. The CDR3 is made up of 16 amino acids. Deletions cut 0 bases from V and 4 bases from J, with 16 bases between. CDR3 amino acids: CASSQSLCKPQYEQYF. The CDR3 DNA reads as TGCGCCAGCAGTCAATCCCTTTGTAAGCCCCAGTACGAGCAGTACTTC.

This chain connects TRBV7-9 to TRBJ2-7; D possibly corresponds to TRBD1 (5 bases). Germline V lookup: CDR1 SEHNR, CDR2 FQNEAQ (reference sequence). V was shortened by 5 bases and J by 0 bases, with 14 bases between the two germline ends. The CDR3 has 15 residues. The CDR3 reads CASSQDSGNSYEQYF. CDR3 nucleotide sequence: TGTGCCAGCAGCCAAGATTCAGGGAACTCCTACGAGCAGTACTTC.

The chain couples TRBV5-1 to TRBJ1-6; D is unresolved. Trimming removed 7 bases from V and 3 bases from J, with 17 bases in between. Germline V gene lookup returns CDR1 SGHRS and CDR2 YFSETQ. The CDR3 has 16 amino acids. CDR3 loop: CASSPTPGFYNSPLHF. The CDR3 nucleotides read TGCGCCAGCTCCCCGACCCCGGGGTTCTATAATTCACCCCTCCACTTT.

A single count supports this clone. The chain carries TRBV27 and TRBJ2-2; no definite D call. Germline-derived CDR1 and CDR2 are MNHEY and SMNVEV (reference sequence). V was pared by 2 bases and J by 3 bases, with 7 bases between. The CDR3 is 14 amino acids. The CDR3 here is CASSLGPYTGELFF. The CDR3 DNA reads as TGTGCCAGCAGTTTAGGGCCCTACACCGGGGAGCTGTTTTTT.

The V call is TRBV18, the J call TRBJ2-1, with a possible D match to TRBD1 (5 bases). Germline loops: CDR1 KGHSH, CDR2 LQKENI. V was cut by 2 bases and J by 5 bases, with 10 bases left in between. This CDR3 has 14 residues. In DNA form, the CDR3 reads TGTGCCAGCTCACCATCGGGCAGGGACAATGAGCAGTTCTTC. Protein sequence: CASSPSGRDNEQFF.

The V and J genes are TRBV5-1 and TRBJ2-7, with D uncertain. The CDR3 spans 15 residues. Germline V gene lookup returns CDR1 SGHRS and CDR2 YFSETQ. V lost 0 bases, J lost 2 bases, and 12 bases lay in between. The CDR3 is CASSLDRQLTYEQYF. The CDR3 DNA is TGCGCCAGCAGCTTGGACAGACAACTTACCTACGAGCAGTACTTC.

CDR3 bases: TGCAGCGTTGAAGGGGATGTGAGGGAATCGGGTGACTACGAGCAGTACTTC. Protein sequence: CSVEGDVRESGDYEQYF. The rearrangement uses TRBV29-1 and TRBJ2-7, with D tentatively TRBD2 (5 bases). Looked up from germline, CDR1 is SQVTM and CDR2 is ANQGSEA. Trimming took off 1 base at V and 3 bases at J, with 22 bases between the two ends. This CDR3 comprises 17 residues.

The V and J genes are TRBV5-4 and TRBJ1-2; maybe TRBD1 (6 bases). Germline assignment: CDR1 SGHNT and CDR2 YYREEE (reference sequence). Trimming pared 4 bases from V and 4 bases from J, leaving 8 bases between. The CDR3 sequence is 12 residues long. The CDR3 loop is CASSQQGYGYTF. The CDR3 nucleotides read TGTGCCAGCAGCCAACAGGGCTATGGCTACACCTTC.

The V call is TRBV7-9, the J call TRBJ2-5; D is unresolved. CDR3 length equals 12 residues. The V end was cut by 2 bases, the J end by 1 base, with 2 bases between. Germline lookup yields CDR1 SEHNR and CDR2 FQNEAQ (reference sequence). The CDR3 bases are TGTGCCAGCAGCTTAATCCAAGAGACCCAGTACTTC. Translating it yields CASSLIQETQYF.

The table lists this clone with a few counts. The J gene is TRBJ1-1, the V gene TRBV19, with 8 bases fitting TRBD1. Trimming took 5 bases from V and 1 from J; bases not matched to a gene: 3. The CDR3 consists of 14 residues. CDR1 and CDR2 from the germline V gene are LNHDA and SQIVND (reference sequence). CDR3 DNA sequence: TGTGCCAGTAGTTACAGGGGGGGGAACACTGAAGCTTTCTTT. As protein: CASSYRGGNTEAFF.

In this sample, this clone turned up once. The rearrangement joins TRBV19 to TRBJ1-2; D is unresolved. The CDR3 sequence is 12 residues long. V lost 4 bases to trimming and J lost 7 bases, with 10 bases between them. Per germline, CDR1 LNHDA and CDR2 SQIVND (reference sequence). The CDR3 protein is CASSTGSAGYTF. The CDR3 DNA is TGTGCCAGTAGTACTGGGTCAGCTGGCTACACCTTC. Filled out from reference TRBV19 and TRBJ1-2, the complete variable domain reads DGGITQSPKYLFRKEGQNVTLSCEQNLNHDAMYWYRQDPGQGLRLIYYSQIVNDFQKGDIAEGYSVSREKKESFPLTVTSAQKNPTAFYLCASSTGSAGYTFGSGTRLTVV.

The chain couples TRBV27 to TRBJ2-7; D may be TRBD1 (6 bases). The V gene's germline CDR1 is MNHEY and CDR2 SMNVEV (reference sequence). Trimming stripped 5 bases from V and 5 bases from J, with 16 bases between. The CDR3 consists of 14 residues. The CDR3 coding sequence is TGTGCCAGCAGTATCCAGCCCAAGGGGGACGAGCAGTACTTC. This gives the protein CASSIQPKGDEQYF.

J is TRBJ1-5 and V is TRBV6-1; D possibly corresponds to TRBD1 (5 bases). The germline V gene has CDR1 MNHNS and CDR2 SASEGT. Trimming took 5 bases from V and 3 from J, leaving 11 bases between them. The CDR3 sequence is 14 residues long. The CDR3 nucleotides are TGTGCCAGCAGTATTGAAGGACACAATCAGCCCCAGCATTTT. It translates to CASSIEGHNQPQHF.